This is a list of T cell receptor beta chains from one sample in a study of CD8+ T cells in alopecia areata. Some clones are missing from TCRdb's copy, which holds only in-frame ones; the method was immunoSEQ multiplex PCR. This table holds around 140,000 clones, roughly 50% found once. The sample here was CD8+ T cells sorted from blood, taken at week 4, from a patient treated with tofacitinib. The receptors were sampled from a human donor with alopecia areata. The CDR3 runs from the conserved cysteine through the conserved F or W. A D gene is named only where the DNA matches it firmly. Clone sizes are given selectively: once, few, many, or a class where the clone is expanded.

j_gene: TRBJ2-7
v_gene: TRBV6-5
d_gene: TRBD1
abundance: .
CDR3nt: TGTGCCAGCACCCCGGGACAGGGTCTGTACTTC
CDR3aa: CASTPGQGLYF

j_gene: TRBJ1-2
v_gene: TRBV29-1
d_gene: TRBD1
abundance: .
CDR3nt: TGCAGCGCCGGACAGGGGGACAATGGCTACACCTTC
CDR3aa: CSAGQGDNGYTF

j_gene: TRBJ2-7
v_gene: TRBV5-1
d_gene: .
abundance: .
CDR3nt: TGCGCCAGCAGCCTAGCACAGGGAAGTGTCTACGAGCAGTACTTC
CDR3aa: CASSLAQGSVYEQYF

j_gene: TRBJ2-5
v_gene: TRBV4-1
d_gene: TRBD2
abundance: .
CDR3nt: TGCGCCAGCAGCTACCGACTAGCTCCTAAAGAGACCCAGTACTTC
CDR3aa: CASSYRLAPKETQYF

j_gene: TRBJ1-5
v_gene: TRBV7-2
d_gene: TRBD1
abundance: .
CDR3nt: TGTGCCAGCAGCGTCACAGGGGGCCGACATAGCAATCAGCCCCAGCATTTT
CDR3aa: CASSVTGGRHSNQPQHF

j_gene: TRBJ2-5
v_gene: TRBV15
d_gene: .
abundance: .
CDR3nt: TGTGCCACCAGCCGAAGACCAGGACGGGAGACCCAGTACTTC
CDR3aa: CATSRRPGRETQYF

j_gene: TRBJ2-3
v_gene: TRBV4-1
d_gene: TRBD2
abundance: .
CDR3nt: TGCGCCAGCAGCCCGGGGACTAGCGGGGGTTCAGATACGCAGTATTTT
CDR3aa: CASSPGTSGGSDTQYF

j_gene: TRBJ1-2
v_gene: TRBV29-1
d_gene: .
abundance: .
CDR3nt: TGCAGCGGCCTCTTTGGGGATAACTATGGCTACACCTTC
CDR3aa: CSGLFGDNYGYTF

j_gene: TRBJ2-5
v_gene: TRBV16
d_gene: .
abundance: .
CDR3nt: TGTGCCAGCAGCCAATATTATGGGGAGGAGACCCAGTACTTC
CDR3aa: CASSQYYGEETQYF

j_gene: TRBJ2-4
v_gene: TRBV15
d_gene: .
abundance: .
CDR3nt: TGTGCCACCAGCAGCAGCCCCCGGACAGCAGAAGCCAAAAACATTCAGTACTTC
CDR3aa: CATSSSPRTAEAKNIQYF

j_gene: TRBJ1-1
v_gene: TRBV7-9
d_gene: .
abundance: few
CDR3nt: TGTGCCAGCAGCCTACGCAGGGCCACCCCTTCGGACACTGAAGCTTTCTTT
CDR3aa: CASSLRRATPSDTEAFF

j_gene: TRBJ1-2
v_gene: TRBV29-1
d_gene: TRBD1
abundance: .
CDR3nt: TGCAGCGTTGATGACAGGGCGGGCTATGGCTACACCTTC
CDR3aa: CSVDDRAGYGYTF

j_gene: TRBJ1-2
v_gene: TRBV4-3
d_gene: .
abundance: few
CDR3nt: TGCGCCAGCAGCCAAGGGATCGGGACGTATGGCTACACCTTC
CDR3aa: CASSQGIGTYGYTF

j_gene: TRBJ2-3
v_gene: TRBV9
d_gene: .
abundance: .
CDR3nt: TGTGCCAGCAGCGTAGAAGGTAGCACAGATACGCAGTATTTT
CDR3aa: CASSVEGSTDTQYF

j_gene: TRBJ2-4
v_gene: TRBV5-1
d_gene: .
abundance: .
CDR3nt: TGCGCCAGCAGCTTGCTCAAGGGGGGATTGAACATTCAGTACTTC
CDR3aa: CASSLLKGGLNIQYF

j_gene: TRBJ2-3
v_gene: TRBV2
d_gene: .
abundance: few
CDR3nt: TGTGCCAGCAGTGAAGGGACAGCAAACACAGATACGCAGTATTTT
CDR3aa: CASSEGTANTDTQYF

j_gene: TRBJ1-1
v_gene: TRBV6-6
d_gene: .
abundance: few
CDR3nt: TGTGCCAGCAGTCGGTCAATCTGGAGTGAAGCTTTCTTT
CDR3aa: CASSRSIWSEAFF

j_gene: TRBJ2-7
v_gene: TRBV5-6
d_gene: .
abundance: .
CDR3nt: TGTGCCAGCAGGTGGGGCGGAGCCTACGAGCAGTACTTC
CDR3aa: CASRWGGAYEQYF

j_gene: TRBJ1-1
v_gene: TRBV30
d_gene: .
abundance: few
CDR3nt: TGTGCCTGGAGCCCGGTGAACACTGAAGCTTTCTTT
CDR3aa: CAWSPVNTEAFF

j_gene: TRBJ2-2
v_gene: TRBV5-6
d_gene: .
abundance: .
CDR3nt: TGTGCCAGCAGCAACGAGGGCGGGGAGCTGTTTTTT
CDR3aa: CASSNEGGELFF

j_gene: TRBJ2-2
v_gene: TRBV4-1
d_gene: .
abundance: .
CDR3nt: TGCGCCAGCAGGTCTAGTCCCGTGCCGCACACCGGGGAGCTGTTTTTT
CDR3aa: CASRSSPVPHTGELFF

j_gene: TRBJ2-5
v_gene: TRBV29-1
d_gene: .
abundance: .
CDR3nt: TGCAGCGTTGGGCGGGGATCTCTCCAAGAGACCCAGTACTTC
CDR3aa: CSVGRGSLQETQYF

j_gene: TRBJ2-3
v_gene: TRBV13
d_gene: .
abundance: .
CDR3nt: TGTGCCAGCAGCTTAGAGGGAGATACGCAGTATTTT
CDR3aa: CASSLEGDTQYF